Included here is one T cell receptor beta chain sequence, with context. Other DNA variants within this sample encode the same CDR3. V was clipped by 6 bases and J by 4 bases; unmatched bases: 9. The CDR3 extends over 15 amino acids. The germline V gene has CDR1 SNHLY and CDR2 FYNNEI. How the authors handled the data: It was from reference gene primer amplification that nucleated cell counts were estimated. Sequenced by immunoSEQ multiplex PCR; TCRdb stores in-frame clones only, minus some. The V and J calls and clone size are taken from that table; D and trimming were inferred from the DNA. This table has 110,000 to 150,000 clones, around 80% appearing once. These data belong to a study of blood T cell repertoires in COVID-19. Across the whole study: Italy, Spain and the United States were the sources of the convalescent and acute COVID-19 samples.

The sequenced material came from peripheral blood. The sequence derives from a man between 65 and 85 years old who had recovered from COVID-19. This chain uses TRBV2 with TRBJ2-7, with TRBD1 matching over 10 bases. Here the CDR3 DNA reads TGTGCCAGCAGCGCCGGGACAGGGGATTTTTACGAGCAGTACTTC. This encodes CASSAGTGDFYEQYF.